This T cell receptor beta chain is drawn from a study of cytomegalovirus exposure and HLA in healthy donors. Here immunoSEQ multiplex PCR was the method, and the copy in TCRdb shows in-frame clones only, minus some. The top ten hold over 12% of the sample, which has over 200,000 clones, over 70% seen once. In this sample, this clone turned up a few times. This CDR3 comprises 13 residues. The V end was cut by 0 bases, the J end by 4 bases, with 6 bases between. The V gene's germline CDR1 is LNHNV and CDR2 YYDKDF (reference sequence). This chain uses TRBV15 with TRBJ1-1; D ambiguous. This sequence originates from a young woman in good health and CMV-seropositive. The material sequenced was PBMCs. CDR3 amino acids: CATSRDRTTEAFF. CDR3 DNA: TGTGCCACCAGCAGAGATCGGACCACTGAAGCTTTCTTT.